This TCR beta chain was identified in a study of tumor-infiltrating lymphocytes in primary liver carcinoma. About this clonotype: At one boundary the junction diverges from the germline segment, which might be a read error.

Starting material of 500 to 600 ng total RNA yielded TCR beta cDNA via a constant-region primer. Slightly modified ARM-PCR served as the procedure for the TCR beta libraries. These libraries came from three rounds of nested multiplex PCR. Each of the first two PCR rounds ran around 10 cycles with TRBV1-TRBV30 forward and C-beta reverse primers. Using its own MiXCR run on the multiplex PCR reads, TCRdb lists one record per CDR3 protein. The sample includes about 190,000 distinct CDR3 sequences, approximately 80% seen only once; the top ten take over 15%. The CDR3 contains 15 residues. CDR1 is SGHAT, CDR2 FQNNGV, per germline. Unsorted bulk tissue (roughly 20-31 mg) underwent RNA and DNA co-extraction.

This receptor was taken from a man aged 35-49 years with primary liver carcinoma and hepatitis B virus infection. The chain is built from TRBV11-2 and TRBJ2-1, with D tentatively TRBD1 or TRBD2 (5 bases each). Sequencing was performed on tumor tissue from primary liver carcinoma. CDR3 sequence: CAGSLDLGTYNELFF. The CDR3 DNA reads TGTGCCGGCAGCTTAGATCTGGGGACCTACAATGAGCTGTTCTTC.